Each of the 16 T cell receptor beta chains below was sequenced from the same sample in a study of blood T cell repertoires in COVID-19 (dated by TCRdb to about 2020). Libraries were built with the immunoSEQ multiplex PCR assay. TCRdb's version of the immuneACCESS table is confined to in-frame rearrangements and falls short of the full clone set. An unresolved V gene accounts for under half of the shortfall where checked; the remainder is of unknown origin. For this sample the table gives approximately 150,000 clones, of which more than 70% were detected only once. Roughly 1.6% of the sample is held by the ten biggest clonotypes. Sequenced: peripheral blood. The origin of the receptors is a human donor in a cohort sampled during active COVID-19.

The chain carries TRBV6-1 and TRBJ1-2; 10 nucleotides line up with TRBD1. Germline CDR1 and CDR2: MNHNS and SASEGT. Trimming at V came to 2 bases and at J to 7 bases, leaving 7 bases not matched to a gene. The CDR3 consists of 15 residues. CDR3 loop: CASSENRDRGSGYTF. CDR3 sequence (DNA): TGTGCCAGCAGTGAAAACCGGGACAGGGGAAGTGGCTACACCTTC.

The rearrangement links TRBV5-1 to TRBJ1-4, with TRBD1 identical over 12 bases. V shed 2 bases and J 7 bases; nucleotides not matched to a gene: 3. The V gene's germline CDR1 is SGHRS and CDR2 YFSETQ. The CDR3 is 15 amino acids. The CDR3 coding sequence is TGCGCCAGCAGCTTAGGGACAGGGGGCAGTGAAAAACTGTTTTTT. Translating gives CASSLGTGGSEKLFF.

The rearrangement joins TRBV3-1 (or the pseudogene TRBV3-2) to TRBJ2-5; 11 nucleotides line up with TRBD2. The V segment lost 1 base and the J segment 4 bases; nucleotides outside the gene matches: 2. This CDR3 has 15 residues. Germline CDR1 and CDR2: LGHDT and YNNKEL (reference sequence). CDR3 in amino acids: CASSQALAGGETQYF. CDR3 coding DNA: TGTGCCAGCAGCCAAGCGCTAGCGGGGGGAGAGACCCAGTACTTC.

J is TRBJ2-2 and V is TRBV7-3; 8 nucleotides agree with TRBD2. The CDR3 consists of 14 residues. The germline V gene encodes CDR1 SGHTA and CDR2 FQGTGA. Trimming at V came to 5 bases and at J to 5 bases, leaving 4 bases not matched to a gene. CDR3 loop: CASSLTSETGELFF. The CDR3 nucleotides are TGTGCCAGCAGCCTGACTAGCGAGACCGGGGAGCTGTTTTTT.

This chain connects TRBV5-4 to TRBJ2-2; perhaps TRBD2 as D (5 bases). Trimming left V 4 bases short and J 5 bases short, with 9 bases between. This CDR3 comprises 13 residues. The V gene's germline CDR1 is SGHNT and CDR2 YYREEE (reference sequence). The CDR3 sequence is CASSPTRTGELFF. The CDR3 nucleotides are TGTGCCAGCAGCCCTACTAGGACCGGGGAGCTGTTTTTT.

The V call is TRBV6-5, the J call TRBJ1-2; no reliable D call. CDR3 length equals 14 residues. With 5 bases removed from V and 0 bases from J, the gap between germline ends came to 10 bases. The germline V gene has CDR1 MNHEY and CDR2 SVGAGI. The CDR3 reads CASSRTEANYGYTF. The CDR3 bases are TGTGCCAGCAGTAGGACGGAGGCTAACTATGGCTACACCTTC.

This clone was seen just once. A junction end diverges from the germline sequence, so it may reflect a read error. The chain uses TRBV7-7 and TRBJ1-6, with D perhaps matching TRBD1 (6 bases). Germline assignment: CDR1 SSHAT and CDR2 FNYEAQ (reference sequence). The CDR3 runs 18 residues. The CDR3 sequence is CASSSRQEGRAYNSPLHF. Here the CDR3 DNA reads TGTGCTAGCAGCTCGAGACAGGAAGGTAGGGCCTATAATTCACCCCTCCACTTT.

CDR3 nucleotides: TGCGCCAGCAGCCGCCTTAGCGGGGGACAAGAGACCCAGTACTTC. It codes for CASSRLSGGQETQYF. The chain has TRBV4-3 and TRBJ2-5; 9 bases match TRBD2. The CDR3 is 15 amino acids. J gave up 2 bases and V 4 bases, and 5 bases lay outside the gene matches. CDR1 is LGHNA, CDR2 YSLEER, per germline.

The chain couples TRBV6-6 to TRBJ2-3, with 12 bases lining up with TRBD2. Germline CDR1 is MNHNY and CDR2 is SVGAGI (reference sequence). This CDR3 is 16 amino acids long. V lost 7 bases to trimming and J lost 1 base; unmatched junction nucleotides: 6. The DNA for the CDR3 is TGTGCCAGCATCGGACTAGCGGGGAGTGGCACAGATACGCAGTATTTT. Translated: CASIGLAGSGTDTQYF.

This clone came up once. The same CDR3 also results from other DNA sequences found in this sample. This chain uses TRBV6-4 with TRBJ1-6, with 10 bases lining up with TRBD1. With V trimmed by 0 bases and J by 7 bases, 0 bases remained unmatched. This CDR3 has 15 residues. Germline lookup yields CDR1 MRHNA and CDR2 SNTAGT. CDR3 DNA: TGTGCCAGCAGTGACTCGACAGGGGGCAATTCACCCCTCCACTTT. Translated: CASSDSTGGNSPLHF.

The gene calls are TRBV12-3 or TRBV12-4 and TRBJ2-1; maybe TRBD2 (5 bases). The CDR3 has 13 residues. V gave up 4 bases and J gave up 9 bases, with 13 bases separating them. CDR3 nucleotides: TGTGCCAGCAGTTCCCTCGGGCTAGCTGAGCAGTTCTTC. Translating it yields CASSSLGLAEQFF.

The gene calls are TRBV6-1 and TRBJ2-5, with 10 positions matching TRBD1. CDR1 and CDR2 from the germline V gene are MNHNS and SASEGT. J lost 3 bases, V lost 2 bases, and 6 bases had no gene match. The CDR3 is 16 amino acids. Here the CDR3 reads CASSELVGTGEETQYF. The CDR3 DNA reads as TGTGCCAGCAGTGAACTCGTAGGGACAGGGGAAGAGACCCAGTACTTC.

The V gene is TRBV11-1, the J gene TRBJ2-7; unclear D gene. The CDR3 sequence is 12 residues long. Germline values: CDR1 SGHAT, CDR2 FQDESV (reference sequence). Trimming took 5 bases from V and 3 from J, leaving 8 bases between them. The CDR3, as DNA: TGTGCCAGCAGCCCCGGTTACTACGAGCAGTACTTC. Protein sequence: CASSPGYYEQYF.

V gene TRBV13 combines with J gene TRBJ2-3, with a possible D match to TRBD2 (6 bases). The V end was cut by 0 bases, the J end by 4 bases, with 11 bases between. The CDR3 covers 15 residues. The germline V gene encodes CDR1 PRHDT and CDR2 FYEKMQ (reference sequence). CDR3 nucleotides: TGTGCCAGCAGCTTAGGGGACTATTTTTCAGATACGCAGTATTTT. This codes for CASSLGDYFSDTQYF. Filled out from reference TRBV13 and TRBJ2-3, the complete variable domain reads AAGVIQSPRHLIKEKRETATLKCYPIPRHDTVYWYQQGPGQDPQFLISFYEKMQSDKGSIPDRFSAQQFSDYHSELNMSSLELGDSALYFCASSLGDYFSDTQYFGPGTRLTVL.

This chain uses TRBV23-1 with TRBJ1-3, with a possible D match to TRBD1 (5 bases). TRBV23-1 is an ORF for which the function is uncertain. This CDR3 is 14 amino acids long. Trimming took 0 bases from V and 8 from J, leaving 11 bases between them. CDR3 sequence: CASSQSGQADTIYF. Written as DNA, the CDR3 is TGCGCCAGCAGTCAATCGGGGCAGGCCGACACCATATATTTT.

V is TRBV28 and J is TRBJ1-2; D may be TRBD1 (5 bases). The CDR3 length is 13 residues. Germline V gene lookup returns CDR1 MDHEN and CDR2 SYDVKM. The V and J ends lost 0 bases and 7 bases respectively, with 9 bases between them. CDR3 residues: CASSLWGPGGYTF. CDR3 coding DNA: TGTGCCAGCAGTTTATGGGGGCCGGGTGGCTACACCTTC.